These 9 T cell receptor beta chains originate from one sample sequenced in a study of T cell responses to AZD1222 COVID-19 vaccine. Sequencing was performed with immunoSEQ multiplex PCR; in TCRdb, only in-frame clones are kept and a portion is missing. The table lists roughly 120,000 clones, more than 85% of them singletons. The sample here was peripheral blood, taken on day 0 of AZD1222 vaccination. The source of these receptors is an adult in good health.

The DNA for the CDR3 is TGTGCCAGCAGCCCCGGGACTTCCTCTAATGAAAAACTGTTTTTT. It codes for CASSPGTSSNEKLFF. This chain joins TRBV9 and TRBJ1-4; D is possibly TRBD1 (5 bases). The CDR3 has 15 residues. From germline, CDR1 is SGDLS and CDR2 YYNGEE. V shed 4 bases and J shed 3 bases, with 13 bases lying between them.

The CDR3 bases are TGTGCCAGCAGCCCAACGGGGGCGACAGGGGCCACTGAAGCTTTCTTT. Translating gives CASSPTGATGATEAFF. The chain is built from TRBV7-3 and TRBJ1-1, with 8 bases identical to TRBD1. Trimming took 5 bases from V and 4 from J; bases not matched to a gene: 12. Germline V gene sequence: CDR1 SGHTA, CDR2 FQGTGA. The length of the CDR3 is 16 residues.

The chain joins TRBV3-1 (or the pseudogene TRBV3-2) to TRBJ1-2; maybe TRBD1 (5 bases). Trimming removed 1 base from V and 3 bases from J, with 15 bases in between. The germline V gene encodes CDR1 LGHDT and CDR2 YNNKEL (reference sequence). The CDR3 is 16 residues long. The CDR3 is CASSQGPGPSHYGYTF. The CDR3 coding sequence is TGTGCCAGCAGCCAAGGACCGGGGCCTTCTCACTATGGCTACACCTTC.

This chain uses TRBV29-1 with TRBJ1-2, with D uncertain. CDR3 length: 9 amino acids. V was trimmed by 1 base and J by 7 bases, leaving 1 base between them. CDR1 SQVTM and CDR2 ANQGSEA come from the germline V gene. As DNA, the CDR3 is TGCAGCGTTGAAGTTGGCTACACCTTC. This gives the protein CSVEVGYTF.

The chain carries TRBV6-5 and TRBJ2-7; D possibly corresponds to TRBD1 (6 bases). The CDR3 totals 14 residues. Trimming cost V 6 bases and J 4 bases, with 16 bases left between them. Per the germline V gene, CDR1 is MNHEY and CDR2 is SVGAGI. For the CDR3, the DNA is TGTGCCAGCAGGCCGACAGGCCTAAGATACGAGCAGTACTTC. This encodes CASRPTGLRYEQYF.

The chain links TRBV12-3 or TRBV12-4 to TRBJ2-3; D remains unclear. Trimming shortened V by 1 base and J by 4 bases, and 3 bases separated the two germline ends. This CDR3 is built from 12 residues. The CDR3, as DNA: TGTGCCAGCAGTTTAGTCCCAGATACGCAGTATTTT. Residues: CASSLVPDTQYF.

The chain combines TRBV5-1 with TRBJ1-1, with 9 positions matching TRBD1. The CDR3 sequence is 16 residues long. The trim removed 3 bases at V and 4 bases at J, leaving 10 bases unmatched. From germline, CDR1 is SGHRS and CDR2 YFSETQ. As DNA, the CDR3 is TGCGCCAGCAGCTGGGGGACAGGGTCGGTCTCCACTGAAGCTTTCTTT. Its protein product is CASSWGTGSVSTEAFF.

This CDR3 reads CASSPGWETQYF. The DNA of the CDR3 is TGTGCCAGCAGCCCAGGGTGGGAGACCCAGTACTTC. This chain joins TRBV12-3 or TRBV12-4 and TRBJ2-5, with D perhaps matching TRBD1 (5 bases). Trimming took off 6 bases at V and 5 bases at J, with 10 bases between the two ends. This CDR3 contains 12 residues.

The chain combines TRBV6-2 or TRBV6-3 with TRBJ2-7; no firm D call. Trimming stripped 3 bases from V and 1 base from J, with 10 bases between. The CDR3 is made up of 14 amino acids. Germline CDR1 reads MNHEY; CDR2 reads SVGEGT. The CDR3 here is CASSYADGSYEQYF. DNA of the CDR3: TGTGCCAGCAGTTATGCTGATGGTTCCTACGAGCAGTACTTC.